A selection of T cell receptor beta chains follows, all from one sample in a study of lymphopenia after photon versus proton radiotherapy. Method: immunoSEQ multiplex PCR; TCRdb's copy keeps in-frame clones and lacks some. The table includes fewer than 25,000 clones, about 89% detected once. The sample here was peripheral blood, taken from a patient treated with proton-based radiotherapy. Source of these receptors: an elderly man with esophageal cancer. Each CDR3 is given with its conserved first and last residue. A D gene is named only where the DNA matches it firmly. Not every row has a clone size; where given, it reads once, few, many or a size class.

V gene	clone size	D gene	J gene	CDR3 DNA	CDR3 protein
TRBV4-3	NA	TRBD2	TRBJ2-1	TGCGCCAGCAGCCAGGTCCTAGCGGTGGGAGTGAACTACAATGAGCAGTTCTTC	CASSQVLAVGVNYNEQFF
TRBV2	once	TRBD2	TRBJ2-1	TGTGCCAGCAGAGGGACTAGCCTCTACAATGAGCAGTTCTTC	CASRGTSLYNEQFF
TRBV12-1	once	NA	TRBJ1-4	TGTGCCAGAAGACAGGGGGTTGCAACTAATGAAAAACTGTTTTTT	CARRQGVATNEKLFF
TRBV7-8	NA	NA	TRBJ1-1	TGTGCCAGCAGCTTAGCGAGGTTAGGGGCAGGGGCTTTCTTT	CASSLARLGAGAFF
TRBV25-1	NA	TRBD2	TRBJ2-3	TGTGCCAGCAGTGACGCGGGAGGGCCCACAGATACGCAGTATTTT	CASSDAGGPTDTQYF
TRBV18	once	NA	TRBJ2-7	TGTGCCAGCTCACTTCAGGCGGGCCGGGGCGAGCAGTACTTC	CASSLQAGRGEQYF
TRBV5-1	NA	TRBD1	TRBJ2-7	TGCGCCAGCGCATCTTGGACAGGGAACTACGAGCAGTACTTC	CASASWTGNYEQYF
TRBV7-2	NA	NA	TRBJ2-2	TGTGCCAGCAGTCTAGCCAGGGTGAGGAACACCGGGGAGCTGTTTTTT	CASSLARVRNTGELFF
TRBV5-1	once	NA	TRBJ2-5	TGCGCCAGCAGCTCCGGAGGGCAGGGAGAGACCCAGTACTTC	CASSSGGQGETQYF
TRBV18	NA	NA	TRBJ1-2	TGTGCCAGCTCACCACCGGGGGCGAAGTCTAACTATGGCTACACCTTC	CASSPPGAKSNYGYTF
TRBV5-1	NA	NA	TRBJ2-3	TGCGCCAGCAGCCGGAGAATTACAGGGTTTCTTTCGTTAGATACGCAGTATTTT	CASSRRITGFLSLDTQYF
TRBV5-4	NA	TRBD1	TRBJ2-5	TGTGCCAGCAGCACCCGGGACAGGGGGCTTCAAGAGACCCAGTACTTC	CASSTRDRGLQETQYF
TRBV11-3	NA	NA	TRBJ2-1	TGTGCCAGCAGCCAAGGGGAGTCCTCCTACAATGAGCAGTTCTTC	CASSQGESSYNEQFF
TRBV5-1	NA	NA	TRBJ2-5	TGCGCCAGCAGCTTGGTTGGGGGCATGGCAGAGACCCAGTACTTC	CASSLVGGMAETQYF
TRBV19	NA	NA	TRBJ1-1	TGTGCCAGTAGTATTCAGATTAAGCCAAACACTGAAGCTTTCTTT	CASSIQIKPNTEAFF
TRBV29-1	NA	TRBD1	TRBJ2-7	TGCAGCGCAACCGGGACAGGGGGCCGCGAGCAGTACTTC	CSATGTGGREQYF
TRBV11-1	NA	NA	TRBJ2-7	TGTGCCAGCAGCCCCGTAGGCTTTCGGTCCTACGAGCAGTACTTC	CASSPVGFRSYEQYF